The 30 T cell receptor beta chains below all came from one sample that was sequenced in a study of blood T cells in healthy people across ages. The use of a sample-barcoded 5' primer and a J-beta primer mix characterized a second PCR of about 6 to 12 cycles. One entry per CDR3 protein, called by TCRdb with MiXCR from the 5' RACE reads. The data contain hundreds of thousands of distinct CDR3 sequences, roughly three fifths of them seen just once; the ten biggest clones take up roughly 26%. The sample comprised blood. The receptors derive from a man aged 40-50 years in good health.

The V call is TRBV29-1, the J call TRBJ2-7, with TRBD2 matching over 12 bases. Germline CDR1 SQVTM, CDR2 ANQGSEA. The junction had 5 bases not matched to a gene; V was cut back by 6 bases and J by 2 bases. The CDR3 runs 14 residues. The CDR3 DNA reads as TGCAGCGTGTCGACTAGCGGGAGTACCTACGAGCAGTACTTC. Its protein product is CSVSTSGSTYEQYF.

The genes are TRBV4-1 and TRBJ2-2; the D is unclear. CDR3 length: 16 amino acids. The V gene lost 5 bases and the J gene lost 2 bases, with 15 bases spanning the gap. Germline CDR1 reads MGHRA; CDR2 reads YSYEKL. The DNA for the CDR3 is TGCGCCAGCAGCATGCCCGCAGGCCGTAACACCGGGGAGCTGTTTTTT. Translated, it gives CASSMPAGRNTGELFF.

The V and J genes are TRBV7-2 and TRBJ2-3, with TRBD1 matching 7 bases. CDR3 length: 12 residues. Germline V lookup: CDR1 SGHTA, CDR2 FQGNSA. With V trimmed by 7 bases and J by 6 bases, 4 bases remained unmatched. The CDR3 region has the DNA TGTGCCAGCAAAAAGGACAGGGATACGCAGTATTTT. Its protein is CASKKDRDTQYF.

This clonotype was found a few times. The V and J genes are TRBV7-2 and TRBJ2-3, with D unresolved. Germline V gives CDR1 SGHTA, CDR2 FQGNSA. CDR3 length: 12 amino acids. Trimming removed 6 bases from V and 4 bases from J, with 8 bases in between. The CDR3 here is CASRTDADTQYF. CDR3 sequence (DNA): TGTGCCAGCAGGACCGACGCAGATACGCAGTATTTT.

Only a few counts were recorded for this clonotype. The CDR3 is CASSFPTRSETQYF. The CDR3 DNA follows: TGCGCCAGCAGCTTCCCGACTAGGTCAGAGACCCAGTACTTC. V usage is TRBV5-1 and J usage is TRBJ2-7, with D perhaps TRBD2 (6 bases). The last part of the DNA fits TRBJ2-5 better; the J call may be wrong. CDR3 length: 14 residues. Germline V gene sequence: CDR1 SGHRS, CDR2 YFSETQ.

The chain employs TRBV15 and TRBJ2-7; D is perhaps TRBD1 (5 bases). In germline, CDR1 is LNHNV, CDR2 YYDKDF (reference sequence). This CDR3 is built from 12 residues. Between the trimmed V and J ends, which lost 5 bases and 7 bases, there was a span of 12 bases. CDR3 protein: CATSYQGLEQYF. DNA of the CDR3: TGTGCCACCAGCTATCAGGGTTTAGAGCAGTACTTC.

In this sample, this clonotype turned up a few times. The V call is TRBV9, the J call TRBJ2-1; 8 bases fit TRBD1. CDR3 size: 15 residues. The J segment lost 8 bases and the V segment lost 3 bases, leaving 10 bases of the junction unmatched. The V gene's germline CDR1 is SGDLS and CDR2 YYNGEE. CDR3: CASSAGQGGVDEQFF. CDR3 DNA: TGTGCCAGCAGCGCCGGACAGGGTGGGGTGGATGAGCAGTTCTTC. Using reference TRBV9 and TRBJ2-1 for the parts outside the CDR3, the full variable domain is DSGVTQTPKHLITATGQRVTLRCSPRSGDLSVYWYQQSLDQGLQFLIQYYNGEERAKGNILERFSAQQFPDLHSELNLSSLELGDSALYFCASSAGQGGVDEQFFGPGTRLTVL.

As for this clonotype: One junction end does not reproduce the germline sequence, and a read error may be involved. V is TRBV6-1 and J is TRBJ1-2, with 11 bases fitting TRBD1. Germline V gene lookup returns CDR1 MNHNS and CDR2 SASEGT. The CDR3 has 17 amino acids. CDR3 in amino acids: CASSEGTGGALTYGYTF. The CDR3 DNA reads TGTGCCAGCAGCGAAGGGACAGGGGGGGCCCTCACTTATGGCTACACCTTC.

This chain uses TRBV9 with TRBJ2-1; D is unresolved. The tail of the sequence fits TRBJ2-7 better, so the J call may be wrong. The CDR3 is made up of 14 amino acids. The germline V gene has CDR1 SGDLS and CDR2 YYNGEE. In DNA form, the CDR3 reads TGTGCCAGCAGCGTGAGTAGCTCCTACAATGAGCAGTACTTC. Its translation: CASSVSSSYNEQYF.

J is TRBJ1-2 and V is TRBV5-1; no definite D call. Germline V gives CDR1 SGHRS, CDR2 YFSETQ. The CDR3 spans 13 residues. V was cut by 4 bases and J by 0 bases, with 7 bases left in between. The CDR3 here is CASSNGTNYGYTF. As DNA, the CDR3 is TGCGCCAGCAGCAATGGGACTAACTATGGCTACACCTTC.

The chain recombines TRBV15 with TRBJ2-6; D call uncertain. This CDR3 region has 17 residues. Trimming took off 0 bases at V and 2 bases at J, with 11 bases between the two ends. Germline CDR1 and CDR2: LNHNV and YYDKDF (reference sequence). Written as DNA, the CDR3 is TGTGCCACCAGCAGAGATCAATTAGGTGCTGGGGCCAACGTCCTGACTTTC. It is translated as CATSRDQLGAGANVLTF. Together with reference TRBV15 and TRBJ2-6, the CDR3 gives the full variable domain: DAMVIQNPRYQVTQFGKPVTLSCSQTLNHNVMYWYQQKSSQAPKLLFHYYDKDFNNEADTPDNFQSRRPNTSFCFLDIRSPGLGDTAMYLCATSRDQLGAGANVLTFGAGSRLTVL.

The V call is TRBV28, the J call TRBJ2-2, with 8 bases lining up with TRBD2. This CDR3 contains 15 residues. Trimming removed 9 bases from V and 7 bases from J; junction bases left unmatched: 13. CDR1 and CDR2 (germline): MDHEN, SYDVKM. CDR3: CASFSGARLDGELFF. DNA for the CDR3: TGTGCCAGTTTTAGCGGGGCCCGCTTGGACGGGGAGCTGTTTTTT.

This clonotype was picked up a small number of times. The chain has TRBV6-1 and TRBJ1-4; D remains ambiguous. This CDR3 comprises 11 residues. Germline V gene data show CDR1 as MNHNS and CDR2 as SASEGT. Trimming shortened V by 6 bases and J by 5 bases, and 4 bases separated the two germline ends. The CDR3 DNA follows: TGTGCCAGCAGCCGGAATGAAAAACTGTTTTTT. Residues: CASSRNEKLFF.

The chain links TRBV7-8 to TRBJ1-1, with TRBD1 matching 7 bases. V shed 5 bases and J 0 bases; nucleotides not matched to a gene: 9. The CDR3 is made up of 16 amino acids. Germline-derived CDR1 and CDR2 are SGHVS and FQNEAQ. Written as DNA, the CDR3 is TGTGCCAGCAGCGTCCGAGGGGGCGGGGTGAACACTGAAGCTTTCTTT. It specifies CASSVRGGGVNTEAFF.

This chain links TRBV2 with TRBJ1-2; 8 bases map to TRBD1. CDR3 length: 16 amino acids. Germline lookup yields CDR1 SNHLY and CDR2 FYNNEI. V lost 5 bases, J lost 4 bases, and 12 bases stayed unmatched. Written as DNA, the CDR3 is TGTGCCAGCAGTCCGTCTCAGGGGGCCTACCCCTATGGCTACACCTTC. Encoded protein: CASSPSQGAYPYGYTF.

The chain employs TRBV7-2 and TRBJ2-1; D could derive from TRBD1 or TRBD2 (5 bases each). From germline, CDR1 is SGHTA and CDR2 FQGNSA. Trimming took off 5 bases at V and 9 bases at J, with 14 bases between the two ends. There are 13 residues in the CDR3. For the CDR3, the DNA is TGTGCCAGCAGCGAAAGAGGGGCACGTGAGCAGTTCTTC. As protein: CASSERGAREQFF.

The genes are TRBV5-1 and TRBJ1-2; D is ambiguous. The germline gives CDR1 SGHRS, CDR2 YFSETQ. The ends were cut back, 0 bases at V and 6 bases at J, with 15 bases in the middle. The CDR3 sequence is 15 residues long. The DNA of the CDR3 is TGCGCCAGCAGCTTGGGAGGGCGGACTACGGATGGCTACACCTTC. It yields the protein CASSLGGRTTDGYTF.

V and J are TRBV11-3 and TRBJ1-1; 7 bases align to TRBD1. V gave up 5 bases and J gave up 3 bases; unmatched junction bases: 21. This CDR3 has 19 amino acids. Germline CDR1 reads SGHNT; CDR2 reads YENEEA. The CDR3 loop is CASSARLTGFFGGDTEAFF. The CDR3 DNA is TGTGCCAGCAGCGCAAGATTGACAGGGTTCTTCGGTGGGGACACTGAAGCTTTCTTT.

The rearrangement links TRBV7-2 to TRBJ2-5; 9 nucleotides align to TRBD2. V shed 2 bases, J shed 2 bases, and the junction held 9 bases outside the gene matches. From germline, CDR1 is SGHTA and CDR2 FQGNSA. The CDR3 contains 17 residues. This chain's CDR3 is CASSLFGSGRTQETQYF. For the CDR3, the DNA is TGTGCCAGCAGCTTATTCGGTAGCGGGAGAACACAAGAGACCCAGTACTTC.

CDR3 protein: CIVVTGYNEQYF. The CDR3 DNA sequence: TGCATCGTCGTGACAGGTTACAATGAGCAGTACTTC. V usage is TRBV29-1 and J usage is TRBJ2-1; TRBD1 might be the D (6 bases). The closer fit of TRBJ2-7 to the DNA end suggests the J call may be wrong. The CDR3 is 12 amino acids. Germline lookup yields CDR1 SQVTM and CDR2 ANQGSEA.

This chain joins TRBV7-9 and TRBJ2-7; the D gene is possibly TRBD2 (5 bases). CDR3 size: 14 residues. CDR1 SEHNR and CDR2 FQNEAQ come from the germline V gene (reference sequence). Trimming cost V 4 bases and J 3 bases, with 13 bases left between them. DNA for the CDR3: TGTGCCAGCAGCTCCTTTAGGACTGTCTACGAGCAGTACTTC. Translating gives CASSSFRTVYEQYF.

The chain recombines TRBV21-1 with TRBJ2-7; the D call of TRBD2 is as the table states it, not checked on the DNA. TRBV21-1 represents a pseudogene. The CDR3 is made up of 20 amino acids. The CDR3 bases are TGTGCCAGCAGCAAAGTAGGAGGTCCCAGACAAGTTCTGAAAGACTACGAGCAGTACTTC. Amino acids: CASSKVGGPRQVLKDYEQYF.

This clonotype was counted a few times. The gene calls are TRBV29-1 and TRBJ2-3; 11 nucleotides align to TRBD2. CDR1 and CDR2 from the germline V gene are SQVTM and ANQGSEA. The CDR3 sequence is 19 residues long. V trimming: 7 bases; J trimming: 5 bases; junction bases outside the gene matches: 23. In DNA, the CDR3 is TGCAGCGCTGACCCCGCCCTAGCGGGGGGAAAAGGGTTAGGAGATACGCAGTATTTT. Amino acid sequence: CSADPALAGGKGLGDTQYF.

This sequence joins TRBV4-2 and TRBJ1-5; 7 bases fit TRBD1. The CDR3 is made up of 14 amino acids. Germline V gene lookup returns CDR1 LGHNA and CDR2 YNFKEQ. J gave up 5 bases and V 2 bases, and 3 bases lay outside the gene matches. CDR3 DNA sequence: TGTGCCAGCAGCCAAACAGGGGCCTATCAGCCCCAGCATTTT. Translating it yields CASSQTGAYQPQHF.

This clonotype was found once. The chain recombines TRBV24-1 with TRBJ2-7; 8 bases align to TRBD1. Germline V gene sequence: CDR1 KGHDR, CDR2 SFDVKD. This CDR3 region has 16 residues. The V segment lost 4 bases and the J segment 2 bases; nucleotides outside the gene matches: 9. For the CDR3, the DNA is TGTGCCACCAGTGAAGGAAGACAGGGGCCCACCTACGAGCAGTACTTC. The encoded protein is CATSEGRQGPTYEQYF.

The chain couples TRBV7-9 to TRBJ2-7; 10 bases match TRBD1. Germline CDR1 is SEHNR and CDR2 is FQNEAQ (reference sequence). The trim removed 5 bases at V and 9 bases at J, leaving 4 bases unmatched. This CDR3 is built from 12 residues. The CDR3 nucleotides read TGTGCCAGCAGCCGGGGACAGGGGATGCAGTACTTC. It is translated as CASSRGQGMQYF. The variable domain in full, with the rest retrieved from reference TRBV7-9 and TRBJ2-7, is DTGVSQNPRHKITKRGQNVTFRCDPISEHNRLYWYRQTLGQGPEFLTYFQNEAQLEKSRLLSDRFSAERPKGSFSTLEIQRTEQGDSAMYLCASSRGQGMQYFGPGTRLTVT.

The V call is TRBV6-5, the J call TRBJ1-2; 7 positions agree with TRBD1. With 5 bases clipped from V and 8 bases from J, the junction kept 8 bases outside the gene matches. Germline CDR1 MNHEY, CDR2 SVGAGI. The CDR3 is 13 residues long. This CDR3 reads CASSARGSSGYTF. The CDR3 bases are TGTGCCAGCAGTGCCAGGGGGAGCTCCGGCTACACCTTC.

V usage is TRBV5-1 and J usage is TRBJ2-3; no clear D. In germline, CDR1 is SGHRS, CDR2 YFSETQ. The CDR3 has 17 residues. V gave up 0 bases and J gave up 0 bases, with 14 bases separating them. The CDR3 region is CASSLDPGGTSTDTQYF. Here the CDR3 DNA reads TGCGCCAGCAGCTTGGACCCCGGCGGAACCAGCACAGATACGCAGTATTTT.

CDR3 DNA sequence: TGTGCCAGCAGCTTGTGGTCGGGGGGGAATACTGAAGCTTTCTTT. This sequence encodes CASSLWSGGNTEAFF. The rearrangement joins TRBV5-6 to TRBJ1-1, with TRBD1 as a possible D gene (5 bases). The CDR3 contains 15 residues. Germline V gene sequence: CDR1 SGHDT, CDR2 YYEEEE. The V gene lost 1 base and the J gene lost 5 bases, with 15 bases spanning the gap. Complete variable domain (other parts from reference TRBV5-6 and TRBJ1-1): DAGVTQSPTHLIKTRGQQVTLRCSPKSGHDTVSWYQQALGQGPQFIFQYYEEEERQRGNFPDRFSGHQFPNYSSELNVNALLLGDSALYLCASSLWSGGNTEAFFGQGTRLTVV.

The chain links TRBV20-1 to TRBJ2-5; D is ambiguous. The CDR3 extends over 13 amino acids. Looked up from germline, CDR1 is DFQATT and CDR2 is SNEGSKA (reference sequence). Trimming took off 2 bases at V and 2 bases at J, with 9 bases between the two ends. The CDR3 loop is CSARNIGQETQYF. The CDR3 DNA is TGCAGTGCTAGAAATATAGGGCAAGAGACCCAGTACTTC.